This entry lists 20 T cell receptor beta chains sequenced from one sample in a study of T cell changes during pregnancy in multiple sclerosis. This table comes from immunoSEQ multiplex PCR, and its TCRdb copy is limited to in-frame clones, with some not included. The sample consists of 85,000 to 90,000 clones, about 94% of them appearing once. The sample consisted of peripheral blood, taken after pregnancy. These receptors were collected from a female donor in good health, enrolled as a control in a pregnancy study.

As concerns this clone: Different DNA sequences within this sample yield the same CDR3. The chain recombines TRBV11-2 with TRBJ2-3; the D is unclear. Trimming left V 9 bases short and J 6 bases short, with 10 bases between. CDR3 size: 11 residues. In germline, CDR1 is SGHAT, CDR2 FQNNGV. CDR3 sequence reads: CASSLGDTQYF. The CDR3 DNA sequence: TGTGCCAGTTCACTCGGGGATACGCAGTATTTT.

This clone has only one observation. This chain links TRBV5-1 with TRBJ2-1; TRBD1 might be the D (9 bases). The CDR3 has 16 residues. Per germline, CDR1 SGHRS and CDR2 YFSETQ. The V end was cut by 0 bases, the J end by 4 bases, with 14 bases between. DNA of the CDR3: TGCGCCAGCAGCTTGGCGGGGGGGACAGGGTACAATGAGCAGTTCTTC. It encodes CASSLAGGTGYNEQFF.

J is TRBJ2-7 and V is TRBV6-4, with TRBD2 identical over 12 bases. CDR3 size: 14 residues. After removal of 3 bases from V and 5 bases from J, the junction contained 2 bases not matched to a gene. Germline V CDR1 and CDR2: MRHNA, SNTAGT. The CDR3 spells CASSETSGRDEQYF. The DNA for the CDR3 is TGTGCCAGCAGTGAGACTAGCGGGAGAGACGAGCAGTACTTC.

This chain uses TRBV5-7 with TRBJ2-1, with 9 bases lining up with TRBD1. TRBV5-7 is flagged as an ORF with uncertain function. The CDR3 covers 14 residues. The trim removed 0 bases at V and 7 bases at J, leaving 2 bases unmatched. CDR3 nucleotides: TGTGCCAGCAGCTTGGGACAGGGGGGGAATGAGCAGTTCTTC. Its protein product is CASSLGQGGNEQFF.

The V gene is TRBV2, the J gene TRBJ2-2; D not certain. This CDR3 comprises 12 residues. The germline V gene encodes CDR1 SNHLY and CDR2 FYNNEI. V dropped 3 bases and J dropped 4 bases, with 3 bases sitting between them. The CDR3 DNA is TGTGCCAGCAGTGATAGCACCGGGGAGCTGTTTTTT. Protein sequence: CASSDSTGELFF.

The V and J genes are TRBV7-9 and TRBJ1-1; 9 nucleotides align to TRBD1. The CDR3 is 14 residues long. V shed 4 bases, J shed 11 bases, and the junction held 11 bases outside the gene matches. CDR1 is SEHNR, CDR2 FQNEAQ, per germline (reference sequence). CDR3 in amino acids: CASSSQQGARRAFF. For the CDR3, the DNA is TGTGCCAGCAGCTCACAACAGGGGGCCCGGCGCGCTTTCTTT. The variable domain in full, with the rest retrieved from reference TRBV7-9 and TRBJ1-1, is DTGVSQNPRHKITKRGQNVTFRCDPISEHNRLYWYRQTLGQGPEFLTYFQNEAQLEKSRLLSDRFSAERPKGSFSTLEIQRTEQGDSAMYLCASSSQQGARRAFFGQGTRLTVV.

The chain is built from TRBV2 and TRBJ1-1, with D uncertain. Germline V CDR1 and CDR2: SNHLY, FYNNEI. V was shortened by 6 bases and J by 3 bases, with 8 bases between the two germline ends. The CDR3 has 12 amino acids. CDR3 DNA sequence: TGTGCCAGCAGCGGTGCATACACTGAAGCTTTCTTT. Its protein product is CASSGAYTEAFF.

The chain uses TRBV11-2 and TRBJ2-5; TRBD1 matches 10 bases. Looked up from germline, CDR1 is SGHAT and CDR2 is FQNNGV. This CDR3 is 15 amino acids long. V lost 5 bases to trimming and J lost 5 bases; unmatched junction nucleotides: 8. CDR3 loop: CASSPRQGARETQYF. For the CDR3, the DNA is TGTGCCAGCAGCCCACGACAGGGGGCGCGGGAGACCCAGTACTTC.

The V and J genes are TRBV27 and TRBJ2-2; 11 bases line up with TRBD2. Germline CDR1 and CDR2: MNHEY and SMNVEV (reference sequence). CDR3 length: 17 amino acids. Trimming cost V 3 bases and J 2 bases; bases outside gene matches: 5. This chain's CDR3 is CASSFELAGANTGELFF. CDR3 nucleotides: TGTGCCAGCAGTTTTGAACTAGCGGGGGCCAACACCGGGGAGCTGTTTTTT.

The CDR3 spells CASLRTGRNEQFF. The CDR3, as DNA: TGTGCCAGCTTACGGACAGGGAGAAATGAGCAGTTCTTC. The chain has TRBV7-2 and TRBJ2-1; 8 bases are shared with TRBD1. This CDR3 comprises 13 residues. J was trimmed by 7 bases and V by 8 bases; bases with no gene match: 7. Germline V CDR1 and CDR2: SGHTA, FQGNSA.

This chain uses TRBV5-1 with TRBJ2-1; 14 bases agree with TRBD2. V shed 5 bases, J shed 8 bases, and the junction held 3 bases outside the gene matches. CDR1 and CDR2 from the germline V gene are SGHRS and YFSETQ. The CDR3 has 14 residues. The CDR3 DNA follows: TGCGCCAGCAGGGGGGGACTAGCGGGGGATGAGCAGTTCTTC. This encodes CASRGGLAGDEQFF.

The gene calls are TRBV7-9 and TRBJ1-2; TRBD1 aligns across 7 bases. The CDR3 totals 13 residues. CDR1 and CDR2 from the germline V gene are SEHNR and FQNEAQ (reference sequence). Germline trimming cut 1 base from V and 6 bases from J; bases unmatched to any gene: 2. The CDR3 reads CASSLGTGDGYTF. The CDR3 DNA follows: TGTGCCAGCAGCTTAGGCACAGGGGATGGCTACACCTTC.

The V and J genes are TRBV30 and TRBJ2-1; D is possibly TRBD1 (6 bases). The germline CDR1 and CDR2 sequences are GTSNPN and SVGIG (reference sequence). V gave up 5 bases and J gave up 1 base, with 9 bases separating them. This CDR3 contains 13 residues. As DNA, the CDR3 is TGTGCCTGGTCAGGGGATTCCTACAATGAGCAGTTCTTC. Translation gives CAWSGDSYNEQFF.

This rearrangement joins TRBV28 to TRBJ2-1; 8 positions agree with TRBD2. Germline V gene sequence: CDR1 MDHEN, CDR2 SYDVKM. V was pared by 4 bases and J by 0 bases, with 5 bases of the junction left unmatched. The CDR3 extends over 16 amino acids. The CDR3: CASSSIGTSSYNEQFF. The CDR3 bases are TGTGCCAGCAGTTCCATCGGGACTAGCTCCTACAATGAGCAGTTCTTC.

The chain couples TRBV2 to TRBJ1-2, with TRBD1 as a possible D gene (6 bases). CDR3 length equals 15 residues. The V end lost 7 bases, the J end lost 5 bases, and 20 bases lay between the germline ends. Germline-derived CDR1 and CDR2 are SNHLY and FYNNEI. This CDR3 is CASTLQTGRGYGYTF. The DNA for the CDR3 is TGTGCCAGCACCTTGCAAACGGGCAGGGGATATGGCTACACCTTC.

The chain is built from TRBV6-1 and TRBJ1-5, with D possibly TRBD1 on 5 matching bases. CDR1 is MNHNS, CDR2 SASEGT, per germline. The CDR3 runs to 13 residues. V was shortened by 7 bases and J by 3 bases, with 10 bases between the two germline ends. The CDR3 sequence: CASTTGSNQPQHF. The CDR3 DNA follows: TGTGCCAGCACCACAGGTTCCAATCAGCCCCAGCATTTT.

This clone has only one observation. J is TRBJ1-2 and V is TRBV11-2; unclear D gene. This CDR3 comprises 16 residues. Looked up from germline, CDR1 is SGHAT and CDR2 is FQNNGV. V dropped 5 bases and J dropped 3 bases, with 19 bases sitting between them. The CDR3 protein is CASSLQAWPDHYGYTF. In DNA form, the CDR3 reads TGTGCCAGCAGCCTCCAGGCATGGCCAGACCACTATGGCTACACCTTC.

This chain links TRBV2 with TRBJ2-3; D gene ambiguous. The germline gives CDR1 SNHLY, CDR2 FYNNEI. V was pared by 0 bases and J by 8 bases, with 9 bases between. This CDR3 comprises 13 residues. CDR3 in DNA: TGTGCCAGCAGTGAAGCCGTCAGTGTTACGCAGTATTTT. This gives the protein CASSEAVSVTQYF.

The rearrangement uses TRBV28 and TRBJ1-5, with D possibly matching TRBD1 (6 bases). CDR1 and CDR2 from the germline V gene are MDHEN and SYDVKM. The CDR3 has 14 residues. Deletions cut 5 bases from V and 5 bases from J, with 13 bases between. For the CDR3, the DNA is TGTGCCAGCAGTCCCCCGGGACAACATCAGCCCCAGCATTTT. It codes for CASSPPGQHQPQHF.

In its sample, this clone was seen once. The V call is TRBV7-2, the J call TRBJ2-1; 7 positions match TRBD2. CDR1 is SGHTA and CDR2 is FQGNSA in the germline V gene. This CDR3 comprises 14 residues. With V trimmed by 4 bases and J by 2 bases, 2 bases remained unmatched. The CDR3 protein is CASSYGLAYNEQFF. The CDR3 DNA is TGTGCCAGCAGCTATGGACTAGCCTACAATGAGCAGTTCTTC.